Listed below are T cell receptor beta chains from one sample, sequenced in a study of T cell changes during pregnancy in multiple sclerosis. Here immunoSEQ multiplex PCR was the method, and the copy in TCRdb shows in-frame clones only, minus some. This table holds roughly 90,000 clones, approximately 89% found once. The input for sequencing was peripheral blood, taken before pregnancy. The receptors derive from a female donor with multiple sclerosis, enrolled in a pregnancy study. Both conserved end residues are part of each CDR3. D genes are given only for firm matches. The size entry is marked missing in some rows and otherwise reads once, few, many or a size class.

clone_size: once; j_call: TRBJ2-4; v_call: TRBV28; d_call: -; cdr3_nt: TGTGCCAGCAAGCTACGAGGCGGGACCAAAAACATTCAGTACTTC; cdr3_aa: CASKLRGGTKNIQYF
clone_size: -; j_call: TRBJ1-1; v_call: TRBV10-3; d_call: -; cdr3_nt: TGTGCCATCAGGGCGGGGGACACTGAAGCTTTCTTT; cdr3_aa: CAIRAGDTEAFF
clone_size: -; j_call: TRBJ2-2; v_call: TRBV5-4; d_call: -; cdr3_nt: TGTGCCAGCAGCCGAGACTCTACACTGGCGAACACCGGGGAGCTGTTTTTT; cdr3_aa: CASSRDSTLANTGELFF
clone_size: -; j_call: TRBJ1-1; v_call: TRBV6-1; d_call: -; cdr3_nt: TGTGCCAGCAGTGAACCGGCTCAGGGGAACACTGAAGCTTTCTTT; cdr3_aa: CASSEPAQGNTEAFF
clone_size: -; j_call: TRBJ1-4; v_call: TRBV30; d_call: -; cdr3_nt: TGTGCCTGGAGCGTAACTTGGGGGCCCGGGGATGAAAAACTGTTTTTT; cdr3_aa: CAWSVTWGPGDEKLFF
clone_size: -; j_call: TRBJ2-3; v_call: TRBV27; d_call: -; cdr3_nt: TGTGCCAGCAGTTTGGTTAGAGCCACAGATACGCAGTATTTT; cdr3_aa: CASSLVRATDTQYF
clone_size: -; j_call: TRBJ2-2; v_call: TRBV12-5; d_call: TRBD2; cdr3_nt: TGTGCTAGTGGTTACTCCGGACTAGCGGGAGGGCCTTGGGACACCGGGGAGCTGTTTTTT; cdr3_aa: CASGYSGLAGGPWDTGELFF
clone_size: -; j_call: TRBJ2-3; v_call: TRBV6-5; d_call: TRBD2; cdr3_nt: TGTGCCAGCAAGCGGGGCCTATCACCGGATACGCAGTATTTT; cdr3_aa: CASKRGLSPDTQYF
clone_size: few; j_call: TRBJ1-1; v_call: TRBV7-9; d_call: TRBD1; cdr3_nt: TGTGCCAGCAGCCTTGGACAGGCGAACACTGAAGCTTTCTTT; cdr3_aa: CASSLGQANTEAFF
clone_size: -; j_call: TRBJ2-1; v_call: TRBV6-1; d_call: -; cdr3_nt: TGTGCCAGCAGTGAAAGTACAGCCTCCTACAATGAGCAGTTCTTC; cdr3_aa: CASSESTASYNEQFF
clone_size: once; j_call: TRBJ2-7; v_call: TRBV11-2; d_call: -; cdr3_nt: TGTGCCAGCAGCGCGTATTACAGGGACGACGAGCAGTACTTC; cdr3_aa: CASSAYYRDDEQYF
clone_size: -; j_call: TRBJ1-5; v_call: TRBV4-1; d_call: -; cdr3_nt: TGCGCCAGCAGCCAGGAACTCGGGGATCAGCCCCAGCATTTT; cdr3_aa: CASSQELGDQPQHF
clone_size: -; j_call: TRBJ2-2; v_call: TRBV5-8; d_call: -; cdr3_nt: TGTGCCAGCAGCAGCAGGGTCCCCGGGGAGCTGTTTTTT; cdr3_aa: CASSSRVPGELFF
clone_size: -; j_call: TRBJ2-1; v_call: TRBV19; d_call: TRBD1; cdr3_nt: TGTGCCAGTACCCCCTCGCCGGGACAGGGGTTTTACAATGAGCAGTTCTTC; cdr3_aa: CASTPSPGQGFYNEQFF
clone_size: -; j_call: TRBJ1-4; v_call: TRBV30; d_call: -; cdr3_nt: TGTGCCTGGAGTGGGAGCTTCACTAATGAAAAACTGTTTTTT; cdr3_aa: CAWSGSFTNEKLFF
clone_size: -; j_call: TRBJ2-5; v_call: TRBV6-1; d_call: -; cdr3_nt: TGTGCCAGCAGTGTCCTTCGGCAAGAGACCCAGTACTTC; cdr3_aa: CASSVLRQETQYF
clone_size: few; j_call: TRBJ2-7; v_call: TRBV10-3; d_call: -; cdr3_nt: TGTGCCATCAAAGAACAGGTGCAGAACTACGAGCAGTACTTC; cdr3_aa: CAIKEQVQNYEQYF
clone_size: few; j_call: TRBJ2-1; v_call: TRBV25-1; d_call: TRBD1; cdr3_nt: TGTGCCAGCAGTGGAAAGGAACAGGGGTGGATTGATGAGCAGTTCTTC; cdr3_aa: CASSGKEQGWIDEQFF
clone_size: -; j_call: TRBJ2-5; v_call: TRBV6-6; d_call: TRBD2; cdr3_nt: TGTGCCAGCAGTTACGGGGGCGGGGGGCAAGAGACCCAGTACTTC; cdr3_aa: CASSYGGGGQETQYF
clone_size: once; j_call: TRBJ2-7; v_call: TRBV6-5; d_call: -; cdr3_nt: TGTGCCAGCAGTTACTCGATCCTAGCCACTTACGAGCAGTACTTC; cdr3_aa: CASSYSILATYEQYF
clone_size: -; j_call: TRBJ1-5; v_call: TRBV6-6; d_call: TRBD1; cdr3_nt: TGTGCCAGCGGGACAGGGTTCGGCAATCAGCCCCAGCATTTT; cdr3_aa: CASGTGFGNQPQHF
clone_size: -; j_call: TRBJ2-5; v_call: TRBV27; d_call: -; cdr3_nt: TGTGCCAGCTGCTTCCGGAGGGGGGGCTTCGAGACCCAGTACTTC; cdr3_aa: CASCFRRGGFETQYF
clone_size: once; j_call: TRBJ2-3; v_call: TRBV29-1; d_call: TRBD1; cdr3_nt: TGCAGCGTTGAATTTCGGACAGGGCGCCCAGATACGCAGTATTTT; cdr3_aa: CSVEFRTGRPDTQYF
clone_size: -; j_call: TRBJ2-5; v_call: TRBV25-1; d_call: -; cdr3_nt: TGTGCCAGCAGTGAATATGCAGGGGTCGGAGAGACCCAGTACTTC; cdr3_aa: CASSEYAGVGETQYF
clone_size: once; j_call: TRBJ2-5; v_call: TRBV4-1; d_call: TRBD2; cdr3_nt: TGCGCCAGCAGCCCTTTAGCGGGGGGGCCTGAGACCCAGTACTTC; cdr3_aa: CASSPLAGGPETQYF
clone_size: once; j_call: TRBJ1-5; v_call: TRBV7-9; d_call: -; cdr3_nt: TGTGCCAGCAGCACTGCAGGGATCCAAGGCAATCAGCCCCAGCATTTT; cdr3_aa: CASSTAGIQGNQPQHF
clone_size: -; j_call: TRBJ1-5; v_call: TRBV7-9; d_call: -; cdr3_nt: TGTGCCAGCAGCTTCCAGGGGAATCAGCCCCAGCATTTT; cdr3_aa: CASSFQGNQPQHF
clone_size: -; j_call: TRBJ2-1; v_call: TRBV5-4; d_call: -; cdr3_nt: TGTGCCAGCAGCTTTAGGACTAACAATGAGCAGTTCTTC; cdr3_aa: CASSFRTNNEQFF
clone_size: -; j_call: TRBJ2-5; v_call: TRBV7-8; d_call: TRBD2; cdr3_nt: TGTGCCAGCAGCACCTTCGGGGAGGGACAAGAGACCCAGTACTTC; cdr3_aa: CASSTFGEGQETQYF
clone_size: -; j_call: TRBJ1-1; v_call: TRBV11-2; d_call: -; cdr3_nt: TGTGCCAGCAGCTCTCAGGGCAGGGGGAACACTGAAGCTTTCTTT; cdr3_aa: CASSSQGRGNTEAFF
clone_size: -; j_call: TRBJ1-2; v_call: TRBV7-2; d_call: TRBD1; cdr3_nt: TGTGCCAGCAGCTCCCGTGCAGGGGGCATCGTCGGCTACACCTTC; cdr3_aa: CASSSRAGGIVGYTF
clone_size: -; j_call: TRBJ1-3; v_call: TRBV2; d_call: -; cdr3_nt: TGTGCCAGCAGTGAACTTTGGGAGTTCTCTGGAAACACCATATATTTT; cdr3_aa: CASSELWEFSGNTIYF
clone_size: -; j_call: TRBJ1-5; v_call: TRBV19; d_call: -; cdr3_nt: TGTGCCAGTAGTATTTCGGGGGGCAATCAGCCCCAGCATTTT; cdr3_aa: CASSISGGNQPQHF
clone_size: -; j_call: TRBJ1-2; v_call: TRBV9; d_call: -; cdr3_nt: TGTGCCAGCAGCGTAGCGTCGGGGGGTAACTATGGCTACACCTTC; cdr3_aa: CASSVASGGNYGYTF
clone_size: -; j_call: TRBJ1-4; v_call: TRBV29-1; d_call: -; cdr3_nt: TGCAGCGTTGAGACAGGTTTTGAAAAACTGTTTTTT; cdr3_aa: CSVETGFEKLFF
clone_size: -; j_call: TRBJ2-1; v_call: TRBV2; d_call: TRBD1; cdr3_nt: TGTGCCAGCAGGGACAGGACCTACAATGAGCAGTTCTTC; cdr3_aa: CASRDRTYNEQFF
clone_size: -; j_call: TRBJ2-3; v_call: TRBV15; d_call: TRBD1; cdr3_nt: TGTGCCACCAGCGGGAGACAGGGGGGCACAGATACGCAGTATTTT; cdr3_aa: CATSGRQGGTDTQYF
clone_size: -; j_call: TRBJ2-1; v_call: TRBV4-1; d_call: TRBD2; cdr3_nt: TGCGCCAGCAGCCCTTTAGCGGGGGTCCACAATGAGCAGTTCTTC; cdr3_aa: CASSPLAGVHNEQFF
clone_size: -; j_call: TRBJ2-1; v_call: TRBV2; d_call: TRBD2; cdr3_nt: TGTGCCAGCAGTGAAGGAGTAGCGGGAGGAGGGAGTGAGCAGTTCTTC; cdr3_aa: CASSEGVAGGGSEQFF
clone_size: -; j_call: TRBJ1-2; v_call: TRBV15; d_call: TRBD1; cdr3_nt: TGTGCCACCAGCAGAGTCGGGACAGGGGGCGAAAGTGGCTACACCTTC; cdr3_aa: CATSRVGTGGESGYTF
clone_size: -; j_call: TRBJ2-5; v_call: TRBV7-3; d_call: TRBD2; cdr3_nt: TGTGCCAGCAGCTTAAGCGGGAGTCGTCAAGAGACCCAGTACTTC; cdr3_aa: CASSLSGSRQETQYF
clone_size: -; j_call: TRBJ1-2; v_call: TRBV7-6; d_call: TRBD1; cdr3_nt: TGTGCCAGCAGCCCTTCGACAGGGAGTTATGGCTACACCTTC; cdr3_aa: CASSPSTGSYGYTF
clone_size: -; j_call: TRBJ2-7; v_call: TRBV27; d_call: TRBD2; cdr3_nt: TGTGCCAGCAGCCCGGGACTAGCGGTAATCCGGGAGCAGTACTTC; cdr3_aa: CASSPGLAVIREQYF
clone_size: -; j_call: TRBJ2-7; v_call: TRBV28; d_call: TRBD2; cdr3_nt: TGTGCCAGCAGTTTATGGGCGGGAGGGCCAACTTACGAGCAGTACTTC; cdr3_aa: CASSLWAGGPTYEQYF
clone_size: -; j_call: TRBJ2-3; v_call: TRBV4-1; d_call: -; cdr3_nt: TGCGCCAGCCGGGGGGCGGGGGATACGCAGTATTTT; cdr3_aa: CASRGAGDTQYF
clone_size: -; j_call: TRBJ1-5; v_call: TRBV2; d_call: -; cdr3_nt: TGTGCCAGCAGTGGGGGGGGGCTAAGAAATCAGCCCCAGCATTTT; cdr3_aa: CASSGGGLRNQPQHF
clone_size: few; j_call: TRBJ2-5; v_call: TRBV4-3; d_call: TRBD2; cdr3_nt: TGCGCCAGCAGCCTGAGAAGCAGCGGGGGAGAGACCCAGTACTTC; cdr3_aa: CASSLRSSGGETQYF
clone_size: -; j_call: TRBJ2-5; v_call: TRBV7-2; d_call: -; cdr3_nt: TGTGCCAGCAGCTCAAGCGAGACCCAGTACTTC; cdr3_aa: CASSSSETQYF